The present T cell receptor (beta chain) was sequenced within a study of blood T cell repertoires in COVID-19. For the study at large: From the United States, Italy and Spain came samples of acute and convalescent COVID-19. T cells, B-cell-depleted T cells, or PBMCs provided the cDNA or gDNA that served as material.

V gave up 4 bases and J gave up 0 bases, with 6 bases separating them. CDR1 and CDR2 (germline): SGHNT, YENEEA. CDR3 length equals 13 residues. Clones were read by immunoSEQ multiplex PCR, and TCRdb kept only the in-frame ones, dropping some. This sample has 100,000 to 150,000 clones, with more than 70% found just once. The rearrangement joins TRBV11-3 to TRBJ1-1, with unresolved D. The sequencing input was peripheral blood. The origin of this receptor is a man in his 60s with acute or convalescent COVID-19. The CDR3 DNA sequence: TGTGCCAGCAGCTCATCATTGAACACTGAAGCTTTCTTT. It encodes CASSSSLNTEAFF.